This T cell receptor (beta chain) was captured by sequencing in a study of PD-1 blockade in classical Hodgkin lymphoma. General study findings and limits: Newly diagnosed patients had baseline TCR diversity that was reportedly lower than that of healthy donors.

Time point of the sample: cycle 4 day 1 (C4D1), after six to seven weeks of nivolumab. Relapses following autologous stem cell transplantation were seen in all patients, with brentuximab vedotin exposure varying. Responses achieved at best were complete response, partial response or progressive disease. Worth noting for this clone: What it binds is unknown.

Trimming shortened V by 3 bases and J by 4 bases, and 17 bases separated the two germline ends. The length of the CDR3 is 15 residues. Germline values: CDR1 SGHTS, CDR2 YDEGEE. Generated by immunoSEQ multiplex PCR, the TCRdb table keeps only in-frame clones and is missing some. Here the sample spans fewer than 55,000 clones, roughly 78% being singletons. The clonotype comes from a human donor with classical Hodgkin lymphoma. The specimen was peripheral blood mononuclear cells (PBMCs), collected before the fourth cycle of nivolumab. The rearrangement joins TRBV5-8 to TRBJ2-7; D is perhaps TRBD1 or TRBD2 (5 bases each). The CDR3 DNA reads TGTGCCAGCAGCTACGAGGGGCAGGGTGGATACGAGCAGTACTTC. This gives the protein CASSYEGQGGYEQYF.